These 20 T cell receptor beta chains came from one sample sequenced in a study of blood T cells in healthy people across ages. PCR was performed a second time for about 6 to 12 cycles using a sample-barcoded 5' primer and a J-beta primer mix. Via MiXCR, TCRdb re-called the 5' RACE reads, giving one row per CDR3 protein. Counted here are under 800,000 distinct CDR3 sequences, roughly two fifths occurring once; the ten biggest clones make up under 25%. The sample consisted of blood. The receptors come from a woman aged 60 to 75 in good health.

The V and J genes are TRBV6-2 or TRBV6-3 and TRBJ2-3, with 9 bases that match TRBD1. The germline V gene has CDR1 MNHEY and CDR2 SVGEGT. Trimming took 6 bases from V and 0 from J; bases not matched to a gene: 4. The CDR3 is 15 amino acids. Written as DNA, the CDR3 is TGTGCCAGCAGCGACAGGGGGGCTAGCACAGATACGCAGTATTTT. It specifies CASSDRGASTDTQYF.

This CDR3 reads CSARDWVSGRNEQFF. CDR3 in DNA: TGCAGTGCTAGAGATTGGGTTAGCGGGCGGAATGAGCAGTTCTTC. The rearrangement uses TRBV20-1 and TRBJ2-1; the match to TRBD2 covers 7 bases. Per germline, CDR1 DFQATT and CDR2 SNEGSKA (reference sequence). CDR3 length: 15 amino acids. The trim removed 0 bases at V and 7 bases at J, leaving 9 bases unmatched.

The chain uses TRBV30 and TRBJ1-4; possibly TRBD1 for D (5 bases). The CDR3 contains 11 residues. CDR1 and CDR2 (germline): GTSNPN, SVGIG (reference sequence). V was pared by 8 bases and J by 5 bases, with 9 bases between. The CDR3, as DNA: TGTGCCCGGACATCGAATGAAAAACTGTTTTTT. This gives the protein CARTSNEKLFF.

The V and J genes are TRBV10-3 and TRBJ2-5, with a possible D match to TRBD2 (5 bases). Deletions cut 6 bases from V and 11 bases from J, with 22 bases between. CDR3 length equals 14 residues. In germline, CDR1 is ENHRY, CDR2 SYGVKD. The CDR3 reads CAIREIGNSDEQYF. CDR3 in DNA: TGTGCCATCAGGGAGATTGGGAATAGCGATGAGCAGTACTTC.

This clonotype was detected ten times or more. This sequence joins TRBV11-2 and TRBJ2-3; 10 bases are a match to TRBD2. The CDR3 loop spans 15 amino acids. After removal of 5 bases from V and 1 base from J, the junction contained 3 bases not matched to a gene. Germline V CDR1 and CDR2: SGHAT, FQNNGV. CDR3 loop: CASSALAGGTDTQYF. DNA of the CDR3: TGTGCCAGCAGCGCTCTAGCGGGGGGCACAGATACGCAGTATTTT.

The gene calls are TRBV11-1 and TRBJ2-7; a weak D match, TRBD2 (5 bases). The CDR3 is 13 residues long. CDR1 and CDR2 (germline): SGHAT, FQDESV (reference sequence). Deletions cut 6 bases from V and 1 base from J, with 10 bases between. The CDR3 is CASRGRESYEQYF. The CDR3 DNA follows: TGTGCCAGCAGAGGTAGGGAGTCCTACGAGCAGTACTTC.

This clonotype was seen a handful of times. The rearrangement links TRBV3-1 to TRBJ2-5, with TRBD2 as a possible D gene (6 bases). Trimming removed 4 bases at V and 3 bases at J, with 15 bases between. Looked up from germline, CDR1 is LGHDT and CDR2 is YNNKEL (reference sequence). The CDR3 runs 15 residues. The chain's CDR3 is CASSLPLGGEETQYF. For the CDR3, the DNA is TGTGCCAGCAGCCTCCCGCTGGGCGGGGAAGAGACCCAGTACTTC.

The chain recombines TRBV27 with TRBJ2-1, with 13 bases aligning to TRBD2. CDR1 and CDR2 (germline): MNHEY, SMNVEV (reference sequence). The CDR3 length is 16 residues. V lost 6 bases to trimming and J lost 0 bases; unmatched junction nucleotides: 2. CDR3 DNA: TGTGCCAGCAGAAGGACTAGCGGGGGCTCCTACAATGAGCAGTTCTTC. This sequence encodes CASRRTSGGSYNEQFF.

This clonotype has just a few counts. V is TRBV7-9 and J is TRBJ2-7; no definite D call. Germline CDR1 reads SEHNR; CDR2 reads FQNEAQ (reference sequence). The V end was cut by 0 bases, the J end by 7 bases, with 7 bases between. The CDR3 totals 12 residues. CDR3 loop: CASSLAPLEQYF. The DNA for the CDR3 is TGTGCCAGCAGCTTAGCCCCACTGGAGCAGTACTTC.

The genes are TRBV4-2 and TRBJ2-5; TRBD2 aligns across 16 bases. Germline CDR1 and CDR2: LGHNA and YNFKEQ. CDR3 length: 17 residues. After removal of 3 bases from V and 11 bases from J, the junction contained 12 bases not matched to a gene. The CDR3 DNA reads TGTGCCAGCAGCCATGGGGGGACTAGCGGGAGGGATGGTGAGCAGTACTTC. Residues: CASSHGGTSGRDGEQYF.

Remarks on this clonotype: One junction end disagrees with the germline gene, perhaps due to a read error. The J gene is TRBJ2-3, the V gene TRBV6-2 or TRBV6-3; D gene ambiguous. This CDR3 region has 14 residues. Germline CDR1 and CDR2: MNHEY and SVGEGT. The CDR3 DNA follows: TGTGCCGGCAGTTACTCGGCCTCTGTAAACACGCAGTATTTT. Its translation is CAGSYSASVNTQYF.

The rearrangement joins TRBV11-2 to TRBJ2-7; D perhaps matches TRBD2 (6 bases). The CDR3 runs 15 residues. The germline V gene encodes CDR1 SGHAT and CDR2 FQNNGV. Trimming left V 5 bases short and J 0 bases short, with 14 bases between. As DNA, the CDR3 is TGTGCCAGCAGCCTATTCGGCGGGGACTCCTACGAGCAGTACTTC. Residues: CASSLFGGDSYEQYF. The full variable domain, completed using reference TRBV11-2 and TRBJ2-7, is EAGVAQSPRYKIIEKRQSVAFWCNPISGHATLYWYQQILGQGPKLLIQFQNNGVVDDSQLPKDRFSAERLKGVDSTLKIQPAKLEDSAVYLCASSLFGGDSYEQYFGPGTRLTVT.

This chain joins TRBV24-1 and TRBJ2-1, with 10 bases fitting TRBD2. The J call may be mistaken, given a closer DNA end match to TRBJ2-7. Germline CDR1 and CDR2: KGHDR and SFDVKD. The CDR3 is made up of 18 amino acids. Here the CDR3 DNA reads TGTGCCACCAGTGACTGGACTAGCGGAAGGGCTCCCTACAATGAGCAGTACTTC. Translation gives CATSDWTSGRAPYNEQYF.

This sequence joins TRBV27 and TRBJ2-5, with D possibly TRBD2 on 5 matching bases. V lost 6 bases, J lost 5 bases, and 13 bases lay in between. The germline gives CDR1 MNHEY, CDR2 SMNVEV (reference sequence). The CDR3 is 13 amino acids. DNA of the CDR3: TGTGCCAGCAGCGACTATCCTCCGGAGACCCAGTACTTC. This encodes CASSDYPPETQYF.

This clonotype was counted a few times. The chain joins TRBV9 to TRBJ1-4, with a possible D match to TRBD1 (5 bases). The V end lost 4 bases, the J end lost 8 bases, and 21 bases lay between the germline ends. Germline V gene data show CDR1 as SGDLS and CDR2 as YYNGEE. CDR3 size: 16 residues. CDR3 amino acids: CASSPEGAGLEEKLFF. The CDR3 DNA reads TGTGCCAGCAGCCCCGAAGGGGCGGGGCTGGAGGAAAAACTGTTTTTT.

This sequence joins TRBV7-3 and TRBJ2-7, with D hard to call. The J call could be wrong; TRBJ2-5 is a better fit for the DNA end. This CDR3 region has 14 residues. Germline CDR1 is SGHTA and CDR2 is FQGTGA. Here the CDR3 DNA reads TGTGCCAGCAGCCCATCGCCCGATTGGGAGACCCAGTACTTC. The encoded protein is CASSPSPDWETQYF.

This CDR3 reads CASSDSRAGGELFF. Written as DNA, the CDR3 is TGTGCCAGCAGTGACTCCCGGGCAGGGGGGGAGCTGTTTTTT. This chain links TRBV6-4 with TRBJ2-2, with D tentatively TRBD1 (5 bases). Germline V gene sequence: CDR1 MRHNA, CDR2 SNTAGT. V was shortened by 0 bases and J by 8 bases, with 10 bases between the two germline ends. CDR3 length: 14 amino acids.

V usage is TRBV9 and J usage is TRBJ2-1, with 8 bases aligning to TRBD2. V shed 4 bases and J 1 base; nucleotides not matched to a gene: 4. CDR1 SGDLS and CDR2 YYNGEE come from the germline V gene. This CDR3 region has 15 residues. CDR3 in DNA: TGTGCCAGCAGCTTACTAGCGGAGTCCTACAATGAGCAGTTCTTC. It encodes CASSLLAESYNEQFF.

CDR3 sequence: CASSEYGRTYNEQYF. The CDR3 coding sequence is TGTGCCAGCAGTGAGTACGGACGGACATACAATGAGCAGTACTTC. This chain uses TRBV2 with TRBJ2-1; a weak D match, TRBD1 (5 bases). The assigned J gene may be wrong: the sequence end matches TRBJ2-7 better. Germline CDR1 and CDR2: SNHLY and FYNNEI. CDR3 length equals 15 residues.

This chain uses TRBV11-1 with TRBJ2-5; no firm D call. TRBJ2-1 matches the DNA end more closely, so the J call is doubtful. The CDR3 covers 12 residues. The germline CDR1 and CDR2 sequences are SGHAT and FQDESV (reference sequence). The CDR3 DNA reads TGTGCCAGCAGCCATGACCAAGAGACCCAGTTCTTC. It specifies CASSHDQETQFF.